The clone carrying this T cell receptor beta chain came up many times. Its matching antigen is unknown. Germline V gene data show CDR1 as SQVTM and CDR2 as ANQGSEA. Trimming removed 5 bases from V and 0 bases from J, with 10 bases in between. There are 13 residues in the CDR3. This specimen belongs to a study of T cells in Graves' hyperthyroidism and ophthalmopathy. Study conclusions and caveats: Researchers found most expanded thyroid clonotypes above 0.001 in blood as well.

TCR beta CDR3 regions were amplified from RNA transcripts. First-round RT-PCR targeting the TCR CDR3 was performed with the HTBI primer set. TCRdb analysed the multiplex PCR reads with MiXCR anew, one entry per CDR3 protein. The sample records hundreds of thousands of distinct CDR3 sequences, over 35% being singletons. The sequenced sample consisted of blood. This TCR derives from a man between 18 and 29 years old with Graves' hyperthyroidism. The chain couples TRBV29-1 to TRBJ1-1; D is unclear. As DNA, the CDR3 is TGCAGCGTTCACGCCAGATTGAACACTGAAGCTTTCTTT. This translates into CSVHARLNTEAFF.